Following are 16 T cell receptor beta chains from one sample sequenced in a study of control samples from healthy donors and cancer patients. The assay was immunoSEQ multiplex PCR, and TCRdb's table has in-frame clones only and misses some. The sample lists 75,000 to 100,000 clones; around 87% were seen once. The material sequenced was blood. These receptors were collected from a woman in her forties or fifties in good health.

The table lists this clone with a count of one. This chain connects TRBV4-3 to TRBJ1-2, with TRBD1 matching 7 bases. There are 16 residues in the CDR3. The germline gives CDR1 LGHNA, CDR2 YSLEER. J was trimmed by 4 bases and V by 4 bases; bases with no gene match: 12. The CDR3 loop is CASSPQLTGSSYGYTF. CDR3 nucleotide sequence: TGCGCCAGCAGCCCGCAACTGACAGGGAGTAGCTATGGCTACACCTTC.

In this sample, this clone turned up once. This chain uses TRBV6-2 or TRBV6-3 with TRBJ1-5, with 7 positions matching TRBD1. Trimming cost V 5 bases and J 4 bases; bases outside gene matches: 5. The CDR3 is made up of 14 amino acids. Germline values: CDR1 MNHEY, CDR2 SVGEGT. The CDR3 region is CASSRDSANQPQHF. The DNA for the CDR3 is TGTGCCAGCAGTCGGGACAGCGCGAATCAGCCCCAGCATTTT.

This rearrangement joins TRBV6-6 to TRBJ2-5; no clear D gene. Germline V gene sequence: CDR1 MNHNY, CDR2 SVGAGI (reference sequence). Trimming took 2 bases from V and 5 from J, leaving 3 bases between them. This CDR3 is built from 11 residues. Written as DNA, the CDR3 is TGTGCCAGCAGTTACAGGGAGACCCAGTACTTC. Amino acids: CASSYRETQYF.

This chain connects TRBV7-9 to TRBJ1-4, with a possible D match to TRBD1 (6 bases). With 2 bases removed from V and 0 bases from J, the gap between germline ends came to 10 bases. The CDR3 has 16 residues. Germline V gene sequence: CDR1 SEHNR, CDR2 FQNEAQ (reference sequence). This chain's CDR3 is CASSLNRVATNEKLFF. CDR3 in DNA: TGTGCCAGCAGCTTAAACAGGGTTGCAACTAATGAAAAACTGTTTTTT.

The rearrangement links TRBV3-1 (or the pseudogene TRBV3-2) to TRBJ2-7; no clear D. CDR1 and CDR2 (germline): LGHDT, YNNKEL (reference sequence). V lost 1 base, J lost 6 bases, and 13 bases lay in between. This CDR3 has 14 residues. The CDR3 protein is CASSQGVPPLEQYF. DNA for the CDR3: TGTGCCAGCAGCCAAGGAGTTCCTCCCCTCGAGCAGTACTTC.

The V call is TRBV18, the J call TRBJ2-5; 7 nucleotides agree with TRBD2. V shed 0 bases and J 3 bases; nucleotides not matched to a gene: 4. The CDR3 totals 15 residues. Per germline, CDR1 KGHSH and CDR2 LQKENI. This CDR3 is CASSPPLAGEETQYF. CDR3 DNA sequence: TGTGCCAGCTCACCACCGCTGGCGGGAGAAGAGACCCAGTACTTC. The whole variable domain, filled in from reference TRBV18 and TRBJ2-5, reads NAGVMQNPRHLVRRRGQEARLRCSPMKGHSHVYWYRQLPEEGLKFMVYLQKENIIDESGMPKERFSAEFPKEGPSILRIQQVVRGDSAAYFCASSPPLAGEETQYFGPGTRLLVL.

The genes are TRBV7-2 and TRBJ2-1; 14 bases map to TRBD2. The germline CDR1 and CDR2 sequences are SGHTA and FQGNSA. The CDR3 loop spans 15 amino acids. After removal of 5 bases from V and 9 bases from J, the junction contained 6 bases not matched to a gene. The CDR3 DNA follows: TGTGCCAGCAGCCCGGGACTAGCGGGAGAGGTTGAGCAGTTCTTC. Translated: CASSPGLAGEVEQFF. The whole variable domain, remainder taken from reference TRBV7-2 and TRBJ2-1, is GAGVSQSPSNKVTEKGKDVELRCDPISGHTALYWYRQSLGQGLEFLIYFQGNSAPDKSGLPSDRFSAERTGGSVSTLTIQRTQQEDSAVYLCASSPGLAGEVEQFFGPGTRLTVL.

The chain combines TRBV7-3 with TRBJ2-6, with D perhaps being TRBD1 or TRBD2 (5 bases each). CDR1 and CDR2 (germline): SGHTA, FQGTGA. V lost 3 bases to trimming and J lost 1 base, with 13 bases between them. The CDR3 runs 17 residues. The CDR3 region is CASSFWGSGSGANVLTF. CDR3 DNA sequence: TGTGCCAGCAGCTTTTGGGGGTCCGGGTCTGGGGCCAACGTCCTGACTTTC.

The chain couples TRBV27 to TRBJ2-7; TRBD2 matches 8 bases. The germline V gene encodes CDR1 MNHEY and CDR2 SMNVEV (reference sequence). Trimming at V came to 3 bases and at J to 0 bases, leaving 19 bases not matched to a gene. The CDR3 covers 20 residues. The CDR3 protein is CASSFSAIRGLVKPSYEQYF. CDR3 coding DNA: TGTGCCAGCAGTTTTTCGGCCATCAGGGGACTAGTTAAACCCTCCTACGAGCAGTACTTC.

In DNA form, the CDR3 reads TGTGCCAGCCAAATCAACAGGGCCGCTGAAGCTTTCTTT. Translated: CASQINRAAEAFF. The chain has TRBV2 and TRBJ1-1, with D perhaps TRBD1 (6 bases). Germline V gives CDR1 SNHLY, CDR2 FYNNEI. Between the trimmed V and J ends, which lost 8 bases and 6 bases, there was a span of 16 bases. CDR3 length: 13 residues.

This clone was detected once. The chain couples TRBV6-6 to TRBJ1-1; D not certain. This CDR3 contains 16 residues. Per the germline V gene, CDR1 is MNHNY and CDR2 is SVGAGI (reference sequence). Between the trimmed V and J ends, which lost 0 bases and 0 bases, there was a span of 11 bases. CDR3 DNA sequence: TGTGCCAGCAGTTACTCGATCGCAGGCTTGAACACTGAAGCTTTCTTT. The encoded protein is CASSYSIAGLNTEAFF.

This chain links TRBV7-2 with TRBJ1-2, with D perhaps TRBD1 (5 bases). Germline lookup yields CDR1 SGHTA and CDR2 FQGNSA. V shed 1 base and J shed 5 bases, with 11 bases lying between them. CDR3 length equals 14 residues. Here the CDR3 reads CASSLERTGYGYTF. DNA for the CDR3: TGTGCCAGCAGCTTAGAAAGAACAGGTTATGGCTACACCTTC. Full variable domain (outside the CDR3, taken from reference TRBV7-2 and TRBJ1-2): GAGVSQSPSNKVTEKGKDVELRCDPISGHTALYWYRQSLGQGLEFLIYFQGNSAPDKSGLPSDRFSAERTGGSVSTLTIQRTQQEDSAVYLCASSLERTGYGYTFGSGTRLTVV.

The chain uses TRBV7-3 and TRBJ2-1; D unclear. Per the germline V gene, CDR1 is SGHTA and CDR2 is FQGTGA. Trimming took off 5 bases at V and 8 bases at J, with 13 bases between the two ends. CDR3 length: 13 residues. Here the CDR3 reads CASSPGQRDEQFF. For the CDR3, the DNA is TGTGCCAGCAGCCCAGGTCAGCGCGATGAGCAGTTCTTC.

V usage is TRBV18 and J usage is TRBJ2-5; 7 bases agree with TRBD1. CDR1 KGHSH and CDR2 LQKENI come from the germline V gene. The CDR3 runs to 15 residues. V was clipped by 5 bases and J by 5 bases; unmatched bases: 11. CDR3 DNA sequence: TGTGCCAGCTCAGGGGACAGCAACTGGCCGGAGACCCAGTACTTC. Its protein product is CASSGDSNWPETQYF.

The V call is TRBV12-3 or TRBV12-4, the J call TRBJ1-5; no definite D call. Trimming removed 7 bases from V and 6 bases from J, with 13 bases in between. The CDR3 length is 13 residues. The DNA for the CDR3 is TGTGCCAGCATCAGTTGGGATGGTCAGCCCCAGCATTTT. Translating gives CASISWDGQPQHF.

The gene calls are TRBV27 and TRBJ1-3; D might be TRBD1 (6 bases). V was pared by 7 bases and J by 0 bases, with 16 bases between. Germline V gene sequence: CDR1 MNHEY, CDR2 SMNVEV (reference sequence). The CDR3 sequence is 16 residues long. CDR3 sequence (DNA): TGTGCCAGCACCCTCGGGACACCCTCCTCTGGAAACACCATATATTTT. This sequence encodes CASTLGTPSSGNTIYF.